The source of this T cell receptor (beta chain) is a study of Graves' ophthalmopathy and Graves' hyperthyroidism. This clonotype was counted a few times. Investigators amplified TCR beta CDR3 regions from RNA transcripts. In the first round, RT-PCR was carried out with HTBI primers, and a multiplex PCR formed the second round. TCRdb analysed the multiplex PCR reads with MiXCR anew, one entry per CDR3 protein. Of 350,000 to 450,000 distinct CDR3 sequences detected, around 20% appear once; the ten largest clones hold roughly 1.6%. Germline trimming cut 3 bases from V and 2 bases from J; bases unmatched to any gene: 6. This CDR3 spans 15 amino acids.

The V and J genes are TRBV12-3 or TRBV12-4 and TRBJ2-5; TRBD2 matches at 7 bases. The sample was peripheral blood. This sequence originates from a woman under 30 with Graves' ophthalmopathy. DNA for the CDR3: TGTGCCAGCAGTTTGAGCGGGATGAGTCAAGAGACCCAGTACTTC. This sequence encodes CASSLSGMSQETQYF.